This T cell receptor (beta chain) was captured by sequencing in a study of T cell responses to AZD1222 COVID-19 vaccine. Background on the study: It was second doses at about 4 or about 12 weeks that were pooled. Findings and limits, study-wide: Baseline serology detected seropositivity in only five to seven AZD1222 recipients. Nearly half of the spike-specific TCRs reportedly recognize variant regions that carry no mutations. In a largely white British group with more females than males, clonal diversity was possibly underestimated.

The method was immunoSEQ multiplex PCR; TCRdb's version includes in-frame clones alone and lacks a portion of them. Of 160,000 or so clones in the sample, more than 80% were seen once. The sample holds a few counts of this clone. Antigen unknown. CDR1 is MNHEY and CDR2 is SMNVEV in the germline V gene (reference sequence). The CDR3 has 16 amino acids. After removal of 2 bases from V and 4 bases from J, the junction contained 11 bases not matched to a gene. The rearrangement joins TRBV27 to TRBJ2-7; the match to TRBD1 covers 7 bases. The sample was peripheral blood, taken on day 0 of AZD1222 vaccination. The receptor comes from an adult in good health. CDR3: CASSLKPSGQNYEQYF. As DNA, the CDR3 is TGTGCCAGCAGTTTAAAGCCCTCGGGACAGAATTACGAGCAGTACTTC.